A single sample is the source of the 10 T cell receptor beta chains below, sequenced in a study of chronic HIV infection and antiretroviral therapy. TCRdb called the 5' RACE reads again in MiXCR, with one record for every CDR3 protein. The table has tens of thousands of distinct CDR3 sequences, approximately 7.4% seen once; the top ten hold over 2.5%. Sequencing was carried out using peripheral blood. These receptors all come from an adult who had HIV and had not received antiretroviral therapy, or was an uninfected healthy control (not recorded which).

Ten or more counts support this clonotype. The rearrangement joins TRBV4-1 to TRBJ2-7; TRBD1 might be the D (5 bases). The CDR3 spans 17 residues. Trimming stripped 0 bases from V and 0 bases from J, with 15 bases between. From germline, CDR1 is MGHRA and CDR2 YSYEKL. Here the CDR3 DNA reads TGCGCCAGCAGCCAAGAGGGGCCAGCCGTGGACTCCTACGAGCAGTACTTC. This sequence encodes CASSQEGPAVDSYEQYF.

This clonotype was observed many times. The genes are TRBV20-1 and TRBJ2-7; unclear D gene. Trimming removed 1 base from V and 4 bases from J, with 8 bases in between. Germline V gene data show CDR1 as DFQATT and CDR2 as SNEGSKA (reference sequence). This CDR3 spans 12 amino acids. CDR3 sequence reads: CSARGRAYEQYF. The CDR3 DNA reads TGCAGTGCTAGAGGCCGGGCATACGAGCAGTACTTC.

V gene TRBV2 combines with J gene TRBJ1-5, with D perhaps TRBD1 (5 bases). Germline loops: CDR1 SNHLY, CDR2 FYNNEI. The V end was cut by 4 bases, the J end by 4 bases, with 14 bases between. This CDR3 has 15 amino acids. CDR3 region: CASSVEGRLNQPQHF. The CDR3 coding sequence is TGTGCCAGCAGTGTTGAGGGGCGACTTAATCAGCCCCAGCATTTT.

This clonotype occurred many times. V gene TRBV28 combines with J gene TRBJ2-7; 7 positions match TRBD1. The CDR3 extends over 14 amino acids. In germline, CDR1 is MDHEN, CDR2 SYDVKM. V lost 5 bases to trimming and J lost 8 bases; unmatched junction nucleotides: 12. The CDR3 DNA sequence: TGTGCCAGCAGTCCCCTCTCGGCAGGGGGACAGCAGTACTTC. Encoded protein: CASSPLSAGGQQYF.

This clonotype has a handful of counts. The rearrangement joins TRBV29-1 to TRBJ2-1; 13 bases map to TRBD2. Germline CDR1 reads SQVTM; CDR2 reads ANQGSEA. CDR3 length equals 16 residues. Trimming at V came to 1 base and at J to 4 bases, leaving 4 bases not matched to a gene. In DNA, the CDR3 is TGCAGCGTTGAAGTTGGGACTAGCGGGACTTACAATGAGCAGTTCTTC. Protein sequence: CSVEVGTSGTYNEQFF.

This clonotype was recorded a few times. The chain uses TRBV7-2 and TRBJ2-7; 9 bases fit TRBD2. The CDR3 has 16 amino acids. From germline, CDR1 is SGHTA and CDR2 FQGNSA. V trimming: 5 bases; J trimming: 2 bases; junction bases outside the gene matches: 10. In DNA, the CDR3 is TGTGCCAGCAGCCTGGGGAGCGGGGGGTTCACCTACGAGCAGTACTTC. Translation: CASSLGSGGFTYEQYF.

This clonotype was detected many times. The V gene is TRBV15, the J gene TRBJ2-1; tentative D call: TRBD2 (5 bases). The germline V and J ends were trimmed by 0 bases and 9 bases, with 12 bases remaining between them. Germline CDR1 and CDR2: LNHNV and YYDKDF (reference sequence). The CDR3 has 14 amino acids. CDR3 amino acids: CATSRDLAGREQFF. The CDR3 DNA is TGTGCCACCAGCAGAGATCTAGCCGGTCGTGAGCAGTTCTTC.

The chain joins TRBV29-1 to TRBJ2-3, with D hard to call. Per germline, CDR1 SQVTM and CDR2 ANQGSEA. The CDR3 spans 13 residues. The V end was cut by 6 bases, the J end by 3 bases, with 13 bases between. In nucleotides, the CDR3 is TGCAGCGTCCAAGCTGGATTAACAGATACGCAGTATTTT. Protein product: CSVQAGLTDTQYF.

In its sample, this clonotype was seen a few times. V usage is TRBV7-3 and J usage is TRBJ2-3; D call uncertain. The CDR3 is 16 residues long. V lost 0 bases and J 3 bases, leaving 13 bases between the germline ends. Germline-derived CDR1 and CDR2 are SGHTA and FQGTGA. In nucleotides, the CDR3 is TGTGCCAGCAGCTTAACGGTCAATCCAAATACAGATACGCAGTATTTT. Encoded protein: CASSLTVNPNTDTQYF.

The chain combines TRBV9 with TRBJ1-4, with 9 positions matching TRBD1. The CDR3 covers 15 residues. Germline CDR1 is SGDLS and CDR2 is YYNGEE. J was trimmed by 10 bases and V by 0 bases; bases with no gene match: 7. CDR3 bases: TGTGCCAGCAGCGTAGCGGGACAGGGAGCAGGAAAACTGTTTTTT. Residues: CASSVAGQGAGKLFF.